This passage covers 29 T cell receptor beta chains from one sample sequenced in a study of T cell responses to AZD1222 COVID-19 vaccine. Some clones are missing from TCRdb's copy, which holds only in-frame ones; the method was immunoSEQ multiplex PCR. Counted here are 100,000 to 120,000 clones, roughly nine tenths occurring once; the ten biggest clones make up about 40%. Source: peripheral blood, taken 28 days after the second AZD1222 dose. These receptors all come from an adult who received the AZD1222 COVID-19 vaccine.

CDR3: CASSSLKGPPTSGRALGANVLTF. The CDR3 DNA reads TGTGCCAGCAGCAGCTTAAAGGGCCCCCCTACTAGCGGGAGGGCTTTGGGGGCCAACGTCCTGACTTTC. The rearrangement joins TRBV21-1 to TRBJ2-6; TRBD2 reflects the table's D call only, with no check against the DNA. TRBV21-1 is a pseudogene segment. The CDR3 extends over 23 amino acids.

This CDR3 is CSVEDTGFSYEQYF. CDR3 coding DNA: TGCAGCGTTGAAGATACCGGGTTCTCCTACGAGCAGTACTTC. The chain combines TRBV29-1 with TRBJ2-7; D unresolved. Germline V gene sequence: CDR1 SQVTM, CDR2 ANQGSEA. V was shortened by 0 bases and J by 0 bases, with 9 bases between the two germline ends. CDR3 length: 14 residues.

The V gene is TRBV12-3 or TRBV12-4, the J gene TRBJ1-1; D call uncertain. The CDR3 has 13 residues. The V end lost 3 bases, the J end lost 7 bases, and 12 bases lay between the germline ends. The CDR3 DNA reads TGTGCCAGCAGTTTTACCGGGGAAGGTGAAGCTTTCTTT. Protein product: CASSFTGEGEAFF.

This chain links TRBV2 with TRBJ1-2; no reliable D call. Germline V gives CDR1 SNHLY, CDR2 FYNNEI. The V end was cut by 2 bases, the J end by 11 bases, with 18 bases between. The CDR3 covers 14 residues. DNA of the CDR3: TGTGCCAGCAGTGAATACGGCCAGACTATGAGATACACCTTC. Its protein is CASSEYGQTMRYTF.

V gene TRBV5-1 combines with J gene TRBJ2-7; D might be TRBD1 or TRBD2, each matching 5 bases. The V gene's germline CDR1 is SGHRS and CDR2 YFSETQ. This CDR3 has 16 amino acids. V lost 1 base and J lost 7, with 21 bases in between. DNA of the CDR3: TGCGCCAGCAGCTTGCAAGTCACAGGTCCTACGGGGGAGCAGTACTTC. Translating gives CASSLQVTGPTGEQYF.

The chain links TRBV7-3 to TRBJ2-7; 7 bases align to TRBD2. V lost 4 bases and J lost 3; bases outside the gene matches: 6. Germline CDR1 and CDR2: SGHTA and FQGTGA. This CDR3 is 14 amino acids long. CDR3 region: CASSSGLQGYEQYF. Written as DNA, the CDR3 is TGTGCCAGCAGCTCGGGACTACAAGGCTACGAGCAGTACTTC.

J is TRBJ2-7 and V is TRBV19, with 11 bases lining up with TRBD2. The germline CDR1 and CDR2 sequences are LNHDA and SQIVND (reference sequence). The CDR3 extends over 14 amino acids. With 6 bases clipped from V and 6 bases from J, the junction kept 7 bases outside the gene matches. The DNA of the CDR3 is TGTGCCAGTAGCCAGACTAGCGGGACCGGCGAGCAGTACTTC. Its protein is CASSQTSGTGEQYF.

The V call is TRBV6-5, the J call TRBJ1-2; 9 bases fit TRBD1. CDR1 and CDR2 from the germline V gene are MNHEY and SVGAGI. This CDR3 has 14 residues. J lost 2 bases, V lost 6 bases, and 4 bases had no gene match. The CDR3 nucleotides read TGTGCCAGCAGCAGGACAGGGGCGAACTATGGCTACACCTTC. Translated, it gives CASSRTGANYGYTF.

CDR3: CASSRYEQSSYEQYF. In DNA, the CDR3 is TGTGCCAGCAGCCGTTATGAACAAAGCTCCTACGAGCAGTACTTC. This chain connects TRBV7-6 to TRBJ2-7; D unclear. V shed 5 bases and J shed 0 bases, with 14 bases lying between them. There are 15 residues in the CDR3. Germline V CDR1 and CDR2: SGHVS, FNYEAQ.

The chain uses TRBV13 and TRBJ2-3, with 7 bases identical to TRBD2. Germline-derived CDR1 and CDR2 are PRHDT and FYEKMQ (reference sequence). Trimming at V came to 4 bases and at J to 2 bases, leaving 12 bases not matched to a gene. CDR3 length: 17 amino acids. The CDR3 is CASSSTPGGRDTDTQYF. For the CDR3, the DNA is TGTGCCAGCAGCTCCACACCGGGGGGACGGGACACAGATACGCAGTATTTT. Full variable domain (outside the CDR3, taken from reference TRBV13 and TRBJ2-3): AAGVIQSPRHLIKEKRETATLKCYPIPRHDTVYWYQQGPGQDPQFLISFYEKMQSDKGSIPDRFSAQQFSDYHSELNMSSLELGDSALYFCASSSTPGGRDTDTQYFGPGTRLTVL.

J is TRBJ2-2 and V is TRBV5-5, with 9 bases fitting TRBD1. The ends lost 4 bases at V and 8 bases at J; junction bases unmatched: 9. Germline CDR1 is SGHKS and CDR2 is YYEKEE (reference sequence). The CDR3 loop spans 15 amino acids. CDR3 protein: CASSGTGGGGGELFF. The CDR3 DNA reads TGTGCCAGCAGCGGAACAGGGGGCGGAGGTGGGGAGCTGTTTTTT.

The chain uses TRBV7-6 and TRBJ2-1, with 13 bases lining up with TRBD2. The CDR3 spans 15 residues. Losses at the gene ends were 5 bases for V and 5 bases for J; bases not matched to a gene: 3. The germline V gene encodes CDR1 SGHVS and CDR2 FNYEAQ. The CDR3 DNA sequence: TGTGCCAGCAGCCGCGGGACTAGCGGGAACAATGAGCAGTTCTTC. Its protein product is CASSRGTSGNNEQFF.

V is TRBV9 and J is TRBJ2-3; 8 nucleotides agree with TRBD1. CDR3 length equals 13 residues. Looked up from germline, CDR1 is SGDLS and CDR2 is YYNGEE. J lost 4 bases, V lost 5 bases, and 3 bases had no gene match. DNA for the CDR3: TGTGCCAGCAGTGCACAGGGGGCAGATACGCAGTATTTT. It translates to CASSAQGADTQYF.

The chain combines TRBV28 with TRBJ1-2; D not certain. The CDR3 has 14 residues. Germline values: CDR1 MDHEN, CDR2 SYDVKM. Deletions cut 8 bases from V and 4 bases from J, with 17 bases between. CDR3 nucleotides: TGTGCCAGCGGTGAGGCGGGGTTTGGCTATGGCTACACCTTC. As protein: CASGEAGFGYGYTF.

The rearrangement joins TRBV6-2 or TRBV6-3 to TRBJ2-2, with 8 bases identical to TRBD2. With 5 bases clipped from V and 4 bases from J, the junction kept 6 bases outside the gene matches. This CDR3 has 15 amino acids. Germline V gene lookup returns CDR1 MNHEY and CDR2 SVGEGT. The CDR3 DNA follows: TGTGCCAGCAGTGGTAGCGGGATGGGCACCGGGGAGCTGTTTTTT. Amino acid sequence: CASSGSGMGTGELFF.

The V gene is TRBV7-8, the J gene TRBJ1-2; D possibly corresponds to TRBD1 (5 bases). Germline V gene data show CDR1 as SGHVS and CDR2 as FQNEAQ. V gave up 1 base and J gave up 7 bases, with 13 bases separating them. The CDR3 contains 14 residues. DNA for the CDR3: TGTGCCAGCAGCTTAGAGGTGACAGTCGGTGGCTACACCTTC. Amino acids: CASSLEVTVGGYTF.

This clone was picked up one time. The J gene is TRBJ2-2, the V gene TRBV7-2, with D possibly being TRBD2 (5 bases). V was trimmed by 5 bases and J by 13 bases, leaving 23 bases between them. The germline V gene has CDR1 SGHTA and CDR2 FQGNSA. The CDR3 contains 15 residues. This chain's CDR3 is CASSPSGAGWYRLFF. The CDR3 DNA reads TGTGCCAGCAGCCCCAGCGGAGCCGGTTGGTATAGGCTGTTTTTT. Complete variable domain (other parts from reference TRBV7-2 and TRBJ2-2): GAGVSQSPSNKVTEKGKDVELRCDPISGHTALYWYRQSLGQGLEFLIYFQGNSAPDKSGLPSDRFSAERTGGSVSTLTIQRTQQEDSAVYLCASSPSGAGWYRLFFGEGSRLTVL.

This clone was seen more than once but under ten times. The V call is TRBV7-8, the J call TRBJ1-2; TRBD1 is a possible D gene (5 bases). CDR1 is SGHVS and CDR2 is FQNEAQ in the germline V gene. This CDR3 region has 16 residues. V was cut by 1 base and J by 0 bases, with 12 bases left in between. The CDR3 spells CASSLDAGLANYGYTF. The CDR3 coding sequence is TGTGCCAGCAGCTTAGATGCAGGGCTAGCTAACTATGGCTACACCTTC.

The chain combines TRBV7-2 with TRBJ2-5; a weak D match, TRBD1 (6 bases). The CDR3 has 13 residues. The germline V gene encodes CDR1 SGHTA and CDR2 FQGNSA. Trimming took off 5 bases at V and 3 bases at J, with 10 bases between the two ends. CDR3 nucleotide sequence: TGTGCCAGCAGCCCCGGGACAAAAGAGACCCAGTACTTC. The encoded protein is CASSPGTKETQYF.

V is TRBV6-2 or TRBV6-3 and J is TRBJ1-5; a possible D gene is TRBD1 (6 bases). CDR3 length: 15 residues. V shed 1 base and J shed 3 bases, with 10 bases lying between them. Germline-derived CDR1 and CDR2 are MNHEY and SVGEGT. Here the CDR3 DNA reads TGTGCCAGCAGTTACTACCGGACAGTCAATCAGCCCCAGCATTTT. Its translation: CASSYYRTVNQPQHF.

CDR3 sequence: CASSDFPAGNTIYF. The CDR3 region has the DNA TGTGCCAGCAGTGACTTCCCAGCTGGAAACACCATATATTTT. The chain joins TRBV2 to TRBJ1-3; unclear D gene. The CDR3 is 14 amino acids. V gave up 3 bases and J gave up 2 bases, with 8 bases separating them. CDR1 SNHLY and CDR2 FYNNEI come from the germline V gene. The whole variable domain, remainder taken from reference TRBV2 and TRBJ1-3, is EPEVTQTPSHQVTQMGQEVILRCVPISNHLYFYWYRQILGQKVEFLVSFYNNEISEKSEIFDDQFSVERPDGSNFTLKIRSTKLEDSAMYFCASSDFPAGNTIYFGEGSWLTVV.

The rearrangement links TRBV21-1 to TRBJ1-4. TRBV21-1 is a listed pseudogene. The CDR3 consists of 17 residues. The CDR3 DNA follows: TGTGCCAGCAGCAAAGCGCCTGAAGAGGCAACTAATGAAAAACTGTTTTTT. Residues: CASSKAPEEATNEKLFF.

The chain carries TRBV5-5 and TRBJ1-5, with D possibly being TRBD1 (5 bases). Germline-derived CDR1 and CDR2 are SGHKS and YYEKEE (reference sequence). Trimming took off 2 bases at V and 7 bases at J, with 10 bases between the two ends. The CDR3 is 13 amino acids. The chain's CDR3 is CASSFRVDQPQHF. DNA for the CDR3: TGTGCCAGCAGCTTCAGGGTAGACCAGCCCCAGCATTTT.

V usage is TRBV5-1 and J usage is TRBJ1-4, with a tentative D call TRBD1 (5 bases). Trimming pared 4 bases from V and 6 bases from J, leaving 16 bases between. CDR1 SGHRS and CDR2 YFSETQ come from the germline V gene. The CDR3 sequence is 15 residues long. The CDR3 DNA is TGCGCCAGCAGCCCGGCGGGACGGCAAGATGAAAAACTGTTTTTT. Amino acid sequence: CASSPAGRQDEKLFF.

V and J are TRBV7-3 and TRBJ2-6, with TRBD1 matching 9 bases. The CDR3 is made up of 18 amino acids. V shed 5 bases, J shed 2 bases, and the junction held 10 bases outside the gene matches. Germline V CDR1 and CDR2: SGHTA, FQGTGA. In nucleotides, the CDR3 is TGTGCCAGCAGCGTTCGTGGGACAGGGCTCGCTGGGGCCAACGTCCTGACTTTC. Amino acid sequence: CASSVRGTGLAGANVLTF.

The rearrangement joins TRBV7-2 to TRBJ1-2; no definite D call. CDR3 length equals 12 residues. Germline V gene data show CDR1 as SGHTA and CDR2 as FQGNSA. Trimming shortened V by 5 bases and J by 4 bases, and 8 bases separated the two germline ends. The CDR3 DNA is TGTGCCAGCAGCCCCCGTGTCTATGGCTACACCTTC. Encoded protein: CASSPRVYGYTF. The full variable domain, rest sourced from reference TRBV7-2 and TRBJ1-2, is GAGVSQSPSNKVTEKGKDVELRCDPISGHTALYWYRQSLGQGLEFLIYFQGNSAPDKSGLPSDRFSAERTGGSVSTLTIQRTQQEDSAVYLCASSPRVYGYTFGSGTRLTVV.

Comments on this clone: At the DNA level, this CDR3 is encoded by other sequences in the same sample as well. The rearrangement uses TRBV7-2 and TRBJ1-2; possibly TRBD1 for D (5 bases). V lost 1 base, J lost 4 bases, and 7 bases lay in between. CDR3 length: 13 residues. CDR1 and CDR2 from the germline V gene are SGHTA and FQGNSA. The CDR3 loop is CASSLVGGYGYTF. CDR3 DNA: TGTGCCAGCAGCTTAGTGGGGGGCTATGGCTACACCTTC.

The chain links TRBV7-2 to TRBJ2-7; the D is unclear. Germline lookup yields CDR1 SGHTA and CDR2 FQGNSA. This CDR3 comprises 12 residues. With 5 bases removed from V and 6 bases from J, the gap between germline ends came to 11 bases. CDR3 amino acids: CASSPRLGEQYF. In nucleotides, the CDR3 is TGTGCCAGCAGCCCGCGTCTCGGCGAGCAGTACTTC. Complete variable domain (other parts from reference TRBV7-2 and TRBJ2-7): GAGVSQSPSNKVTEKGKDVELRCDPISGHTALYWYRQSLGQGLEFLIYFQGNSAPDKSGLPSDRFSAERTGGSVSTLTIQRTQQEDSAVYLCASSPRLGEQYFGPGTRLTVT.

The chain links TRBV18 to TRBJ1-5; weak D call: TRBD1 (6 bases). V was pared by 4 bases and J by 2 bases, with 18 bases between. Germline V gene data show CDR1 as KGHSH and CDR2 as LQKENI. The CDR3 is 17 residues long. CDR3 bases: TGTGCCAGCTCACTTCTCAAACAGGGTATCGGCAATCAGCCCCAGCATTTT. This sequence encodes CASSLLKQGIGNQPQHF. The variable domain in full, completed from reference TRBV18 and TRBJ1-5, reads NAGVMQNPRHLVRRRGQEARLRCSPMKGHSHVYWYRQLPEEGLKFMVYLQKENIIDESGMPKERFSAEFPKEGPSILRIQQVVRGDSAAYFCASSLLKQGIGNQPQHFGDGTRLSIL.